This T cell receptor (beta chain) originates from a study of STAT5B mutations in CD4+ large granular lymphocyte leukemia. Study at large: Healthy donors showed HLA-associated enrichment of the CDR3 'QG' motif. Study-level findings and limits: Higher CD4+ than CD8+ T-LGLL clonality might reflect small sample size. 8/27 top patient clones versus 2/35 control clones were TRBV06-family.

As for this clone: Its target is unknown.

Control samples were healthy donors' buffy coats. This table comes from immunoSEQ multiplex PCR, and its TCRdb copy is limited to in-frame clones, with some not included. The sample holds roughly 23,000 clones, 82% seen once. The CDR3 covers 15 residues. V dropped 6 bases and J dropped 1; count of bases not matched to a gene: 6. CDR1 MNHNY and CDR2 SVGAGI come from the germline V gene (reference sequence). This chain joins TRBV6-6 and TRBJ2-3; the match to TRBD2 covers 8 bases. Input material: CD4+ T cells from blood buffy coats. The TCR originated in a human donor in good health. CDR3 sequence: CASRTGTRGTDTQYF. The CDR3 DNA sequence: TGTGCCAGCAGAACCGGGACTAGGGGCACAGATACGCAGTATTTT.